This TCR beta chain originates from a study of blood T cell repertoires in COVID-19. CDR1 and CDR2 (germline): SGHAT, FQNNGV. This CDR3 spans 13 amino acids. V was shortened by 3 bases and J by 2 bases, with 8 bases between the two germline ends. Sequenced by immunoSEQ multiplex PCR; TCRdb stores in-frame clones only, minus some. Of roughly 260,000 clones listed, around 89% were seen once; the top ten hold roughly 4%. This clonotype was sampled from a man in his 60s who had recovered from COVID-19. Material for sequencing was peripheral blood. The chain links TRBV11-2 to TRBJ2-7; TRBD2 is a possible D gene (5 bases). CDR3 amino acids: CASSLGAAYEQYF. The CDR3 bases are TGTGCCAGCAGCTTGGGAGCAGCCTACGAGCAGTACTTC. Based on the CDR3 plus reference TRBV11-2 and TRBJ2-7, the full variable domain is EAGVAQSPRYKIIEKRQSVAFWCNPISGHATLYWYQQILGQGPKLLIQFQNNGVVDDSQLPKDRFSAERLKGVDSTLKIQPAKLEDSAVYLCASSLGAAYEQYFGPGTRLTVT.